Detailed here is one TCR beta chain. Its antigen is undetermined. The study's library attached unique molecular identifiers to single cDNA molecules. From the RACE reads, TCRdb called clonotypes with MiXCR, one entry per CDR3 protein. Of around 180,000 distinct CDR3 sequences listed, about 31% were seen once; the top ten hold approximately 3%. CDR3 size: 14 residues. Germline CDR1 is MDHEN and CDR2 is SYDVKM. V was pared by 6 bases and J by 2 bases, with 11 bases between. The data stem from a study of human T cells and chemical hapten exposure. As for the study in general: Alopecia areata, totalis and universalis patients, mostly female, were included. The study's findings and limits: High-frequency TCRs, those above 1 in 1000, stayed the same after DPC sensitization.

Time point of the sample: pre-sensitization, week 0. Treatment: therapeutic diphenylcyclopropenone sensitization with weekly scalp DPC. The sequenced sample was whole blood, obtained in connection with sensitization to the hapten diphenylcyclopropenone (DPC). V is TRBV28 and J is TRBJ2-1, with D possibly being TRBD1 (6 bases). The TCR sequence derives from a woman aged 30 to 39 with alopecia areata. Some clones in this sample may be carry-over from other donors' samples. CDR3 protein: CASRTGTTYNEQFF. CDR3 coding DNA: TGTGCCAGCAGGACAGGAACGACCTACAATGAGCAGTTCTTC.